Below, 20 T cell receptor beta chains from the same sample are listed, as sequenced in a study of shared clonotypes between healthy human individuals. Sequencing used immunoSEQ multiplex PCR; TCRdb keeps in-frame clones, though not all of them. The data hold 600,000 to 750,000 clones, with approximately 77% observed a single time. Input material: memory CD4+ T cells sorted from blood. Subset here: CD45RA-negative fraction. These receptors all stem from a woman younger than 45 in good health.

The chain is built from TRBV29-1 and TRBJ2-5; 8 nucleotides line up with TRBD1. The CDR3 consists of 13 residues. V was pared by 2 bases and J by 5 bases, with 4 bases of the junction left unmatched. CDR1 and CDR2 (germline): SQVTM, ANQGSEA. The CDR3 reads CSVEIPGGETQYF. The CDR3, as DNA: TGCAGCGTTGAAATCCCAGGGGGCGAGACCCAGTACTTC.

Here the CDR3 reads CASSQDRAVTQYF. DNA of the CDR3: TGTGCCAGCAGCCAAGATCGGGCAGTGACCCAGTACTTC. The rearrangement joins TRBV4-2 to TRBJ2-5, with D hard to call. V was clipped by 0 bases and J by 7 bases, with 9 bases between them. There are 13 residues in the CDR3. CDR1 is LGHNA and CDR2 is YNFKEQ in the germline V gene.

The chain links TRBV28 to TRBJ2-7; 10 nucleotides agree with TRBD2. The CDR3 extends over 19 amino acids. Germline V lookup: CDR1 MDHEN, CDR2 SYDVKM. Trimming cost V 6 bases and J 2 bases; bases outside gene matches: 19. The CDR3 nucleotides read TGTGCCAGCAGGCCTACGGTCCCACTACTAGCGGGAATTCCCTACGAGCAGTACTTC. Translation gives CASRPTVPLLAGIPYEQYF.

The chain employs TRBV9 and TRBJ2-3; a weak D match, TRBD2 (6 bases). CDR1 and CDR2 (germline): SGDLS, YYNGEE. The CDR3 is made up of 15 amino acids. Trimming stripped 3 bases from V and 4 bases from J, with 15 bases between. CDR3 in amino acids: CASSATSNFADTQYF. CDR3 DNA: TGTGCCAGCAGCGCTACTAGCAACTTCGCAGATACGCAGTATTTT.

The rearrangement uses TRBV30 and TRBJ2-1; D unresolved. From germline, CDR1 is GTSNPN and CDR2 SVGIG (reference sequence). The CDR3 is 11 amino acids. Trimming cost V 0 bases and J 8 bases, with 5 bases left between them. CDR3 DNA sequence: TGTGCCTGGAGTGTACTGTATGAGCAGTTCTTC. It encodes CAWSVLYEQFF.

The gene calls are TRBV30 and TRBJ2-7; perhaps TRBD2 as D (6 bases). Germline V gene lookup returns CDR1 GTSNPN and CDR2 SVGIG (reference sequence). Trimming removed 2 bases at V and 5 bases at J, with 13 bases between. The CDR3 is 13 amino acids. CDR3 DNA: TGTGCCTGGAGTATGGGGGAGGTCAACGAGCAGTACTTC. Translated, it gives CAWSMGEVNEQYF.

Concerning this clone: Other nucleotide sequences from this sample produce the same CDR3. The J gene is TRBJ1-3, the V gene TRBV18, with D hard to call. Deletions cut 2 bases from V and 0 bases from J, with 11 bases between. The CDR3 is 16 residues long. Per the germline V gene, CDR1 is KGHSH and CDR2 is LQKENI. Written as DNA, the CDR3 is TGTGCCAGCTCACCAGGGCAGACGAGCTCTGGAAACACCATATATTTT. Its protein product is CASSPGQTSSGNTIYF.

The V call is TRBV28, the J call TRBJ2-5; D may be TRBD2 (6 bases). V lost 5 bases and J 1 base, leaving 11 bases between the germline ends. Germline values: CDR1 MDHEN, CDR2 SYDVKM. The length of the CDR3 is 14 residues. The DNA for the CDR3 is TGTGCCAGCAGTCCGACTAGGACCCAAGAGACCCAGTACTTC. Protein: CASSPTRTQETQYF.

The CDR3 here is CASSTTRVGEQYF. In nucleotides, the CDR3 is TGTGCCAGTAGTACAACCAGGGTGGGCGAGCAGTACTTC. The V call is TRBV19, the J call TRBJ2-7; D is perhaps TRBD1 (5 bases). The germline gives CDR1 LNHDA, CDR2 SQIVND (reference sequence). This CDR3 is 13 amino acids long. V was trimmed by 4 bases and J by 6 bases, leaving 13 bases between them.

This sequence joins TRBV19 and TRBJ1-5, with unresolved D. This CDR3 has 14 amino acids. Trimming took 10 bases from V and 3 from J, leaving 16 bases between them. Germline V CDR1 and CDR2: LNHDA, SQIVND (reference sequence). The CDR3 nucleotides read TGTGCCACCCGGACCGACACCTACAATCAGCCCCAGCATTTT. Its protein is CATRTDTYNQPQHF.

The chain combines TRBV28 with TRBJ2-3, with D hard to call. Trimming took 7 bases from V and 0 from J, leaving 8 bases between them. The CDR3 has 13 amino acids. Germline V lookup: CDR1 MDHEN, CDR2 SYDVKM. DNA for the CDR3: TGTGCCAGCAATGGCCGCAGCACAGATACGCAGTATTTT. Encoded protein: CASNGRSTDTQYF.

The chain links TRBV29-1 to TRBJ2-1; D remains ambiguous. Deletions cut 7 bases from V and 4 bases from J, with 8 bases between. Germline CDR1 reads SQVTM; CDR2 reads ANQGSEA. The CDR3 sequence is 11 residues long. CDR3 coding DNA: TGCAGCGCTCTAATATACAATGAGCAGTTCTTC. Amino acid sequence: CSALIYNEQFF.

J is TRBJ1-4 and V is TRBV10-2; no clear D. Trimming pared 2 bases from V and 8 bases from J, leaving 21 bases between. This CDR3 spans 17 amino acids. From germline, CDR1 is WSHSY and CDR2 SAAADI. The CDR3 DNA reads as TGCGCCAGCAGTGAGGCCCTGGGAGTATTCTTAGGGGAAAAACTGTTTTTT. The encoded protein is CASSEALGVFLGEKLFF.

The chain recombines TRBV28 with TRBJ2-7; D may correspond to TRBD1 or TRBD2 (5 bases each). Per germline, CDR1 MDHEN and CDR2 SYDVKM. V was shortened by 3 bases and J by 4 bases, with 13 bases between the two germline ends. The CDR3 sequence is 14 residues long. CDR3 residues: CASSFGGPLYEQYF. CDR3 coding DNA: TGTGCCAGCAGTTTTGGGGGACCTCTTTACGAGCAGTACTTC.

The genes are TRBV7-6 and TRBJ1-4, with TRBD1 matching 8 bases. This CDR3 region has 14 residues. V lost 4 bases and J lost 8; bases outside the gene matches: 6. Germline values: CDR1 SGHVS, CDR2 FNYEAQ. Here the CDR3 DNA reads TGTGCCAGCAGCTCGGCAGGGGGCTACGAAAAACTGTTTTTT. The encoded protein is CASSSAGGYEKLFF.

This clone has more than one count but fewer than ten. Other DNA variants within this sample encode the same CDR3. The chain employs TRBV19 and TRBJ2-1; the match to TRBD2 covers 11 bases. The CDR3 runs 15 residues. Germline CDR1 and CDR2: LNHDA and SQIVND (reference sequence). After removal of 4 bases from V and 3 bases from J, the junction contained 2 bases not matched to a gene. CDR3 DNA sequence: TGTGCCAGTAGTACAGGGACTAGCGGCTACAATGAGCAGTTCTTC. It is translated as CASSTGTSGYNEQFF.

V usage is TRBV5-6 and J usage is TRBJ2-4; D is unresolved. This CDR3 spans 15 amino acids. With 1 base removed from V and 6 bases from J, the gap between germline ends came to 14 bases. Germline V gene data show CDR1 as SGHDT and CDR2 as YYEEEE. For the CDR3, the DNA is TGTGCCAGCAGCTTGTCGCTGGGGTTAGGAAACATTCAGTACTTC. The encoded protein is CASSLSLGLGNIQYF. The variable domain in full, with the rest retrieved from reference TRBV5-6 and TRBJ2-4, is DAGVTQSPTHLIKTRGQQVTLRCSPKSGHDTVSWYQQALGQGPQFIFQYYEEEERQRGNFPDRFSGHQFPNYSSELNVNALLLGDSALYLCASSLSLGLGNIQYFGAGTRLSVL.

A remark on this clone: This sample includes further DNA sequences coding for the same CDR3. The rearrangement links TRBV5-1 to TRBJ2-1; 7 nucleotides match TRBD2. The J segment lost 4 bases and the V segment lost 2 bases, leaving 6 bases of the junction unmatched. This CDR3 contains 15 residues. The germline gives CDR1 SGHRS, CDR2 YFSETQ. In DNA, the CDR3 is TGCGCCAGCAGCTTAGACTCGGGAGGTTACAATGAGCAGTTCTTC. Its translation is CASSLDSGGYNEQFF.

Written as DNA, the CDR3 is TGTGCCAGCAGCATATTAGGGTTTCAGCCCCAGCATTTT. This gives the protein CASSILGFQPQHF. V gene TRBV13 combines with J gene TRBJ1-5; D call uncertain. V was cut by 5 bases and J by 6 bases, with 11 bases left in between. CDR1 and CDR2 (germline): PRHDT, FYEKMQ (reference sequence). This CDR3 is 13 amino acids long.

The chain uses TRBV6-7 and TRBJ1-5, with 7 positions matching TRBD1. TRBV6-7 is classed as an ORF, of uncertain function. The V gene end was trimmed by 6 bases and the J gene end by 2 bases; junction bases not matched to a gene: 16. The CDR3 runs 18 residues. The CDR3 loop reads CASRRSRGRFDGNQPQHF. Here the CDR3 DNA reads TGTGCCAGCAGGAGGTCTAGGGGGCGCTTTGATGGCAATCAGCCCCAGCATTTT.